This T cell receptor (beta chain) was documented in a study of blood T cell repertoires in COVID-19. Study summary: Both acute and convalescent COVID-19 samples were obtained from the United States, Italy and Spain. From T cells, B-cell-depleted T cells, or PBMCs came the material, which was cDNA or gDNA.

The data were produced by immunoSEQ multiplex PCR, yet TCRdb's version contains in-frame clones alone and is incomplete. The table lists roughly 45,000 clones, over 75% of them singletons. This CDR3 has 13 amino acids. Germline V gene lookup returns CDR1 SGHTA and CDR2 FQGTGA. The V and J ends lost 4 bases and 2 bases, in that order; junction bases with no gene match: 2. The J gene is TRBJ2-7, the V gene TRBV7-3, with TRBD1 matching 7 bases. The sample consisted of peripheral blood. The receptor's source is a woman in her sixties or seventies with acute or convalescent COVID-19. In nucleotides, the CDR3 is TGTGCCAGCAGCTACCAGGGGGCCTACGAGCAGTACTTC. The encoded protein is CASSYQGAYEQYF.